Below are 19 T cell receptor beta chains sequenced from a single sample in a study of T cell repertoires in cytomegalovirus infection. TCRdb reprocessed the reads with MiXCR, giving one entry per CDR3 protein. The sample has about 240,000 distinct CDR3 sequences, 6% to 8% seen once; the top ten hold under 7.5%. Sequencing used PBMCs. These receptors all stem from a human donor in good health (CMV status not recorded). Some clones in this sample may be carry-over from other donors' samples.

This clonotype has ten or more counts. The chain links TRBV7-8 to TRBJ2-5, with D tentatively TRBD1 (5 bases). The germline CDR1 and CDR2 sequences are SGHVS and FQNEAQ. The CDR3 runs 13 residues. V was pared by 5 bases and J by 4 bases, with 11 bases between. The CDR3 sequence: CASSLGPRETQYF. The CDR3 DNA reads as TGTGCCAGCAGCCTGGGGCCACGAGAGACCCAGTACTTC. Supplemented by reference TRBV7-8 and TRBJ2-5, the full variable domain reads GAGVSQSPRYKVAKRGQDVALRCDPISGHVSLFWYQQALGQGPEFLTYFQNEAQLDKSGLPSDRFFAERPEGSVSTLKIQRTQQEDSAVYLCASSLGPRETQYFGPGTRLLVL.

This clonotype was recorded many times. V usage is TRBV2 and J usage is TRBJ1-1, with no clear D. V lost 6 bases to trimming and J lost 2 bases, with 7 bases between them. CDR3 length: 12 amino acids. Germline V gene sequence: CDR1 SNHLY, CDR2 FYNNEI. CDR3 loop: CASRPHNTEAFF. In DNA, the CDR3 is TGTGCCAGCAGACCCCACAACACTGAAGCTTTCTTT. The full variable domain, its missing parts supplied by reference TRBV2 and TRBJ1-1, is EPEVTQTPSHQVTQMGQEVILRCVPISNHLYFYWYRQILGQKVEFLVSFYNNEISEKSEIFDDQFSVERPDGSNFTLKIRSTKLEDSAMYFCASRPHNTEAFFGQGTRLTVV.

This clonotype was observed at least ten times. This sequence joins TRBV9 and TRBJ2-3, with unresolved D. V lost 0 bases and J 6 bases, leaving 5 bases between the germline ends. This CDR3 contains 12 residues. CDR1 and CDR2 (germline): SGDLS, YYNGEE. The CDR3 nucleotides are TGTGCCAGCAGCGTAGGATTGGATACGCAGTATTTT. Protein: CASSVGLDTQYF.

This clonotype has at least ten counts. The chain uses TRBV6-2 or TRBV6-3 and TRBJ1-5; unclear D gene. The V gene lost 0 bases and the J gene lost 7 bases, with 16 bases spanning the gap. The germline gives CDR1 MNHEY, CDR2 SVGEGT. This CDR3 contains 16 residues. The CDR3 is CASSYSDGSGGQPQHF. CDR3 nucleotide sequence: TGTGCCAGCAGTTACTCGGACGGTTCAGGCGGACAGCCCCAGCATTTT.

This clonotype was seen many times. This chain uses TRBV7-2 with TRBJ1-5, with 8 bases identical to TRBD1. The ends lost 5 bases at V and 0 bases at J; junction bases unmatched: 6. The CDR3 loop spans 16 amino acids. Per germline, CDR1 SGHTA and CDR2 FQGNSA. CDR3 region: CASSVDRGYSNQPQHF. CDR3 DNA: TGTGCCAGCAGCGTAGACAGGGGCTATAGCAATCAGCCCCAGCATTTT.

In its sample, this clonotype was seen many times. The chain joins TRBV7-2 to TRBJ1-2; no reliable D call. This CDR3 comprises 12 residues. The V gene's germline CDR1 is SGHTA and CDR2 FQGNSA. V gave up 4 bases and J gave up 5 bases, with 8 bases separating them. The CDR3 spells CASSSNEYGYTF. CDR3 DNA sequence: TGTGCCAGCAGCTCGAACGAGTATGGCTACACCTTC. The full variable domain, its missing parts supplied by reference TRBV7-2 and TRBJ1-2, is GAGVSQSPSNKVTEKGKDVELRCDPISGHTALYWYRQSLGQGLEFLIYFQGNSAPDKSGLPSDRFSAERTGGSVSTLTIQRTQQEDSAVYLCASSSNEYGYTFGSGTRLTVV.

Only a few counts were recorded for this clonotype. This chain connects TRBV4-3 to TRBJ2-3, with D possibly matching TRBD2 (6 bases). This CDR3 contains 15 residues. Germline V gene sequence: CDR1 LGHNA, CDR2 YSLEER. V was pared by 4 bases and J by 4 bases, with 15 bases between. CDR3 residues: CASSPLGGGADTQYF. As DNA, the CDR3 is TGCGCCAGCAGCCCCCTGGGGGGTGGTGCAGATACGCAGTATTTT.

This clonotype appeared many times. This rearrangement joins TRBV5-1 to TRBJ1-4; 11 bases fit TRBD1. V dropped 0 bases and J dropped 6; count of bases not matched to a gene: 4. CDR1 and CDR2 from the germline V gene are SGHRS and YFSETQ. The CDR3 spans 16 residues. DNA of the CDR3: TGCGCCAGCAGCTTGGTAGGACAGGGGGCGGATGAAAAACTGTTTTTT. This encodes CASSLVGQGADEKLFF.

At least ten counts were recorded for this clonotype. The chain employs TRBV15 and TRBJ1-3, with TRBD1 matching 8 bases. The length of the CDR3 is 16 residues. Trimming removed 4 bases from V and 0 bases from J; junction bases left unmatched: 5. CDR1 is LNHNV and CDR2 is YYDKDF in the germline V gene (reference sequence). Written as DNA, the CDR3 is TGTGCCACCAGCACCGGGACAGGCTTCTCTGGAAACACCATATATTTT. It is translated as CATSTGTGFSGNTIYF.

This clonotype was recorded at least ten times. The rearrangement joins TRBV5-1 to TRBJ2-7; perhaps TRBD1 as D (6 bases). This CDR3 region has 15 residues. V lost 7 bases and J lost 0, with 17 bases in between. Germline V gene lookup returns CDR1 SGHRS and CDR2 YFSETQ. CDR3 DNA sequence: TGCGCCAGCGCCCTGGGGGACACCACCTCCTACGAGCAGTACTTC. Its translation: CASALGDTTSYEQYF.

The V call is TRBV11-3, the J call TRBJ2-1, with 7 bases aligning to TRBD2. CDR1 and CDR2 (germline): SGHNT, YENEEA. With 4 bases clipped from V and 10 bases from J, the junction kept 10 bases outside the gene matches. The CDR3 is made up of 14 amino acids. CDR3 in DNA: TGTGCCAGCAGCTCAGGACTAGAATGGGAGGAGCAGTTCTTC. This gives the protein CASSSGLEWEEQFF.

This clonotype was counted ten times or more. The gene calls are TRBV6-2 or TRBV6-3 and TRBJ2-7, with a possible D match to TRBD1 (5 bases). The CDR3 is 13 residues long. With 8 bases removed from V and 2 bases from J, the gap between germline ends came to 13 bases. The V gene's germline CDR1 is MNHEY and CDR2 SVGEGT. The CDR3 DNA sequence: TGTGCCAGCGGGTCAGGGTACCCCTACGAGCAGTACTTC. Encoded protein: CASGSGYPYEQYF.

This clonotype was detected many times. This chain uses TRBV7-2 with TRBJ2-3; TRBD2 aligns across 9 bases. Germline trimming cut 4 bases from V and 4 bases from J; bases unmatched to any gene: 9. Germline V gene sequence: CDR1 SGHTA, CDR2 FQGNSA. CDR3 length: 16 residues. Here the CDR3 reads CASSSLAGEIADTQYF. CDR3 sequence (DNA): TGTGCCAGCAGCTCATTAGCGGGGGAGATTGCAGATACGCAGTATTTT.

This clonotype was seen at least ten times. The V gene is TRBV6-6, the J gene TRBJ2-7; tentative D call: TRBD1 (6 bases). Germline CDR1 and CDR2: MNHNY and SVGAGI (reference sequence). The CDR3 has 13 residues. The germline V and J ends were trimmed by 6 bases and 1 base, with 10 bases remaining between them. CDR3 sequence: CASRLTGSYEQYF. CDR3 nucleotides: TGTGCCAGCAGGCTTACAGGGTCCTACGAGCAGTACTTC.

This clonotype has at least ten counts. The chain is built from TRBV28 and TRBJ1-2; D uncertain. The length of the CDR3 is 15 residues. The ends were cut back, 3 bases at V and 8 bases at J, with 19 bases in the middle. Per germline, CDR1 MDHEN and CDR2 SYDVKM. The CDR3 protein is CASSLEREGRRGYTF. CDR3 DNA sequence: TGTGCCAGCAGTTTGGAAAGGGAGGGCCGGCGAGGCTACACCTTC.

The chain recombines TRBV20-1 with TRBJ2-3; D uncertain. Germline values: CDR1 DFQATT, CDR2 SNEGSKA (reference sequence). The CDR3 covers 14 residues. Trimming removed 3 bases from V and 3 bases from J, with 13 bases in between. CDR3 sequence (DNA): TGCAGTGCTAGGGCGGACCCACGGACAGATACGCAGTATTTT. Protein sequence: CSARADPRTDTQYF.

This clonotype was recorded many times. The rearrangement uses TRBV20-1 and TRBJ1-2; D is perhaps TRBD1 (5 bases). The V end lost 0 bases, the J end lost 4 bases, and 15 bases lay between the germline ends. The CDR3 is made up of 15 amino acids. Germline CDR1 and CDR2: DFQATT and SNEGSKA (reference sequence). The CDR3 nucleotides are TGCAGTGCTAGAGATCGAGGGGAAAGATTCTATGGCTACACCTTC. Encoded protein: CSARDRGERFYGYTF.

This clonotype has ten or more counts. DNA of the CDR3: TGTGCCAGCAGCTCCGAGGACCCAACTAGACATACGCAGTATTTT. Its protein is CASSSEDPTRHTQYF. The chain joins TRBV7-8 to TRBJ2-3; TRBD2 is a possible D gene (5 bases). V lost 4 bases to trimming and J lost 7 bases, with 18 bases between them. The CDR3 has 15 amino acids. Per germline, CDR1 SGHVS and CDR2 FQNEAQ.

This clonotype was counted ten times or more. J is TRBJ1-2 and V is TRBV7-9, with no clear D. CDR1 SEHNR and CDR2 FQNEAQ come from the germline V gene (reference sequence). CDR3 length: 13 amino acids. Trimming pared 3 bases from V and 8 bases from J, leaving 13 bases between. This CDR3 is CASSFLEGRGYTF. The CDR3 nucleotides are TGTGCCAGCAGCTTTTTAGAGGGTAGAGGCTACACCTTC.